Sequencing of this TCR beta chain was carried out in a study of Ad26.COV2.S vaccination and SARS-CoV-2 variants. For the study at large: Ad26.COV2.S shots went into the muscle once or twice, 56 days apart. Study-wide points: Recipients given vaccine exceeded placebo recipients in spike-specific TCR breadth. Total T cell responses may have been underestimated by the TCR breadth and depth analyses.

As concerns this clone: The antigen is undetermined.

Germline V gene lookup returns CDR1 MNHEY and CDR2 SVGAGI. The CDR3 runs 14 residues. The ends lost 6 bases at V and 6 bases at J; junction bases unmatched: 8. Described treatment: about 20 received Ad26.COV2.S at low or high dose, single or two shots; about five received placebo; per-sample allocation not given. Each sample was drawn 63 days after the first injection (of vaccine or placebo). A Boston adult aged 18-55 years was the donor. Profiling relied on immunoSEQ multiplex PCR, and the TCRdb table lists in-frame clones only, not all of them. The sample records some 340,000 clones, about 82% being singletons.

This receptor was obtained from a person between 18 and 59 years old who received the Ad26.COV2.S COVID-19 vaccine or a placebo. This sequence joins TRBV6-5 and TRBJ1-2; TRBD1 matches at 9 bases. The sample was peripheral blood, taken in a trial of Ad26.COV2.S vaccine versus placebo. For the CDR3, the DNA is TGTGCCAGCAGAAGGGACAGGGAGGTAGATGGCTACACCTTC. Protein sequence: CASRRDREVDGYTF.